This T cell receptor (beta chain) stems from a study of PD-L1 blockade in urothelial cancer. On the study more broadly: Males with bladder-origin urothelial cancer made up about 90% of the 29 patients. Blood drawn 3 weeks (second dose) and 6 weeks after treatment start was analyzed.

PCRs were each spiked with synthetic TCR analog templates. Measured with immunoSEQ multiplex PCR; TCRdb has only the in-frame clones, and not every one. The table shows over 40,000 clones, with roughly 78% occurring only once. The junction had 10 bases not matched to a gene; V was cut back by 2 bases and J by 8 bases. This CDR3 comprises 16 residues. Germline V gene lookup returns CDR1 SGHRS and CDR2 YFSETQ. The study collected 1 to 8 samples per patient, pretreatment and on-treatment. The TCR was taken from a man between 70 and 80 years old with urothelial cancer. The sample was PBMCs, taken around atezolizumab (anti-PD-L1) treatment. This chain joins TRBV5-1 and TRBJ2-1; the match to TRBD2 covers 10 bases. In DNA form, the CDR3 reads TGCGCCAGCAGCTTCATAGCGGGAGGTCTTATCGATGAGCAGTTCTTC. Protein product: CASSFIAGGLIDEQFF.